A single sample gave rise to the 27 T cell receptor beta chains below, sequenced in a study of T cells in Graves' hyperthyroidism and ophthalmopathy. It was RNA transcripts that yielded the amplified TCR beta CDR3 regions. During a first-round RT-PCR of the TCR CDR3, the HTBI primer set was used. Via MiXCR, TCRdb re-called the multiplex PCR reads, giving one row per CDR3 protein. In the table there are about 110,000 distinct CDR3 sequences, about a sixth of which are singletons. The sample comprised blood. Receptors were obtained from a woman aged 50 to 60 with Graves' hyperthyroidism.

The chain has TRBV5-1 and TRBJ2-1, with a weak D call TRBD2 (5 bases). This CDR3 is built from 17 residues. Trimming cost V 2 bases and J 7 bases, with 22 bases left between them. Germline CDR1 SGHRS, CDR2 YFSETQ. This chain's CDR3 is CASSLEGLRDIINEQFF. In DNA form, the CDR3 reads TGCGCCAGCAGCTTAGAAGGACTCCGGGATATTATAAATGAGCAGTTCTTC.

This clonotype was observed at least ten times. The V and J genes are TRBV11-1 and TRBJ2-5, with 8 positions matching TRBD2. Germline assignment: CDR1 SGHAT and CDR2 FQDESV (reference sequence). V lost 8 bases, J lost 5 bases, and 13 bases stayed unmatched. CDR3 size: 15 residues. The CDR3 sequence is CASRRGTSGIETQYF. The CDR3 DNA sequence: TGTGCCAGCCGGCGGGGGACTAGTGGGATCGAGACCCAGTACTTC.

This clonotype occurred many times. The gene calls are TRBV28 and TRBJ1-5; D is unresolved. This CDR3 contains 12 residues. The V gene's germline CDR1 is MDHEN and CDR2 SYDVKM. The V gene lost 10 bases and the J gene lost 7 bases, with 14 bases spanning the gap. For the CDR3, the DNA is TGTGCCACCGAGGGCCCTAAACAGCCCCAGCATTTT. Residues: CATEGPKQPQHF.

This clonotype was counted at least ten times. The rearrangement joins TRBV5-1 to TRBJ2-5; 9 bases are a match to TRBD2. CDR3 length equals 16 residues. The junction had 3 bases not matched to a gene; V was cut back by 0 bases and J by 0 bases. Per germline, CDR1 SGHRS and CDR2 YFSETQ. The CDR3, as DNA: TGCGCCAGCAGCTTGGGGGCTAGCGGGAACCAAGAGACCCAGTACTTC. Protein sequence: CASSLGASGNQETQYF.

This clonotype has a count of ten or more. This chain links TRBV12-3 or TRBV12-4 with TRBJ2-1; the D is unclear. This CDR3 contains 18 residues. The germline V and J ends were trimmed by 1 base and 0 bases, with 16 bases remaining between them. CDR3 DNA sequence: TGTGCCAGCAGTTTAGTTGGGCGTGCCCGTAGCTCCTACAATGAGCAGTTCTTC. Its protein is CASSLVGRARSSYNEQFF.

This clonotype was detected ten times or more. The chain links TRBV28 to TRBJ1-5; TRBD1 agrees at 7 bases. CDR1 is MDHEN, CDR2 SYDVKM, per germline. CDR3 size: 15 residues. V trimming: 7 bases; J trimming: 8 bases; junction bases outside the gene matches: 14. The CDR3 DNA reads TGTGCCAGCAATAAAAGACAGGGCCTGTGGGAGCCCCAGCATTTT. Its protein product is CASNKRQGLWEPQHF.

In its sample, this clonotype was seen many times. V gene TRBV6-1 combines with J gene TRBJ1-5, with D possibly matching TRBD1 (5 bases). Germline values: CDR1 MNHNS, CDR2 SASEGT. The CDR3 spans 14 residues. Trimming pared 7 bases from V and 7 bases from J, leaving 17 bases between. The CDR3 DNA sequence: TGTGCCAGCAAAATCGGGGGGGAGCAACAGCCCCAGCATTTT. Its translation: CASKIGGEQQPQHF.

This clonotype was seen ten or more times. The CDR3 region has the DNA TGTGCCAGCAGTTCCTCTGACAGGGCGGAGGAGCAGTACGTC. This codes for CASSSSDRAEEQYV. This chain links TRBV12-3 or TRBV12-4 with TRBJ2-7; 7 bases fit TRBD1. The V segment lost 4 bases and the J segment 7 bases; nucleotides outside the gene matches: 10. The CDR3 has 14 residues.

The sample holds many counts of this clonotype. The CDR3 loop reads CASREGLGQPQHF. CDR3 DNA sequence: TGCGCCAGCCGGGAGGGTTTAGGTCAGCCCCAGCATTTT. The V call is TRBV5-1, the J call TRBJ1-5; D is ambiguous. The V gene lost 7 bases and the J gene lost 6 bases, with 14 bases spanning the gap. The CDR3 length is 13 residues. Germline CDR1 SGHRS, CDR2 YFSETQ.

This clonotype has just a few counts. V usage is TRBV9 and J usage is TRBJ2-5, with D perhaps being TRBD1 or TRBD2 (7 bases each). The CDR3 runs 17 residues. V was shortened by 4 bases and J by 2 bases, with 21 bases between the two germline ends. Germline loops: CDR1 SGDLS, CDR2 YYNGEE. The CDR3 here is CASSPRRGRGPQETQYF. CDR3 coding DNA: TGTGCCAGCAGCCCGAGGAGGGGGAGGGGGCCACAAGAGACCCAGTACTTC. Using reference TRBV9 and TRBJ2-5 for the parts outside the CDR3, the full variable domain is DSGVTQTPKHLITATGQRVTLRCSPRSGDLSVYWYQQSLDQGLQFLIQYYNGEERAKGNILERFSAQQFPDLHSELNLSSLELGDSALYFCASSPRRGRGPQETQYFGPGTRLLVL.

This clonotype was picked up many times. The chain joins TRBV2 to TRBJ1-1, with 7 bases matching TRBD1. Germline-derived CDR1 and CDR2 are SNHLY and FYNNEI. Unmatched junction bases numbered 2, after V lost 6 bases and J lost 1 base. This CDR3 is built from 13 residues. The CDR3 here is CASRGDRNTEAFF. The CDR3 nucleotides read TGTGCCAGCAGAGGGGACAGGAACACTGAAGCTTTCTTT. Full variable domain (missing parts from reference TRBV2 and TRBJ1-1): EPEVTQTPSHQVTQMGQEVILRCVPISNHLYFYWYRQILGQKVEFLVSFYNNEISEKSEIFDDQFSVERPDGSNFTLKIRSTKLEDSAMYFCASRGDRNTEAFFGQGTRLTVV.

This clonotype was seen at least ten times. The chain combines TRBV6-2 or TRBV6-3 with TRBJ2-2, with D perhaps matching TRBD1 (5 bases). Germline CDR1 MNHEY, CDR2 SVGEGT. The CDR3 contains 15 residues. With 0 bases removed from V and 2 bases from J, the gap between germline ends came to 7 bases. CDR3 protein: CASSYSRTNTGELFF. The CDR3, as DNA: TGTGCCAGCAGTTACTCGCGGACAAACACCGGGGAGCTGTTTTTT.

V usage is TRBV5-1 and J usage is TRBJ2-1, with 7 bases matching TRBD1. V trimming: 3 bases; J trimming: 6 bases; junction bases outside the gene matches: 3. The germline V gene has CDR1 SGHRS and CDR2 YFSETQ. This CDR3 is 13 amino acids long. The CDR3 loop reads CASSWGQLNEQFF. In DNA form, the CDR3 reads TGCGCCAGCAGCTGGGGACAGCTCAATGAGCAGTTCTTC.

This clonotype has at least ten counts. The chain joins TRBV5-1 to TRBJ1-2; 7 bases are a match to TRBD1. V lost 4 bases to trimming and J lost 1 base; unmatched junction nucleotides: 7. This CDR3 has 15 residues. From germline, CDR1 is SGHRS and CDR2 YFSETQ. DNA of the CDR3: TGCGCCAGCAGCGATCCGGGACAGCATAACTATGGCTACACCTTC. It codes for CASSDPGQHNYGYTF.

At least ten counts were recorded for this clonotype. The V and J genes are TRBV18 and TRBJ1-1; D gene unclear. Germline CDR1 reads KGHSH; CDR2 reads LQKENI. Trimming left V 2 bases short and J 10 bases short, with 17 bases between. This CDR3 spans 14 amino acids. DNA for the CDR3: TGTGCCAGCTCACCAGGGGAAGGCAGCCCTGGAGCTTTCTTT. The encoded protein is CASSPGEGSPGAFF.

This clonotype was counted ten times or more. The CDR3 reads CAIGTGDGYTF. The CDR3 DNA reads as TGTGCCATAGGGACAGGCGATGGCTACACCTTC. The chain links TRBV10-3 to TRBJ1-2, with 8 bases that match TRBD1. V lost 9 bases and J lost 6; bases outside the gene matches: 3. The CDR3 length is 11 residues. Per the germline V gene, CDR1 is ENHRY and CDR2 is SYGVKD.

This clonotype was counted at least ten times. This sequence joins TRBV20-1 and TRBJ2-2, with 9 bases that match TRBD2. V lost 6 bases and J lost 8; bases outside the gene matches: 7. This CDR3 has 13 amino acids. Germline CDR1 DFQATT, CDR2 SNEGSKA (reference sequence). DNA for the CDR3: TGCAGTGCCCGGGCGGCGGGGGGGGGGGAGCTGTTTTTT. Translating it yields CSARAAGGGELFF.

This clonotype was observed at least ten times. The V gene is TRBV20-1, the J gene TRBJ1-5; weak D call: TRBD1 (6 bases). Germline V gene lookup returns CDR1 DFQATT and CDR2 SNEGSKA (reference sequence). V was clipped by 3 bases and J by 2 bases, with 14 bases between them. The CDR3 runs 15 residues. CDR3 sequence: CSASEEQGGNQPQHF. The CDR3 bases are TGCAGTGCTAGCGAGGAACAGGGTGGCAATCAGCCCCAGCATTTT.

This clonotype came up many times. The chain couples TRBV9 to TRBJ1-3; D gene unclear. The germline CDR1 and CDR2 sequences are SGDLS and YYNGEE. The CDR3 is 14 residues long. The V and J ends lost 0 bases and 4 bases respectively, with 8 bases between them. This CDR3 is CASSVAREGNTIYF. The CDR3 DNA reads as TGTGCCAGCAGCGTAGCGAGAGAAGGAAACACCATATATTTT. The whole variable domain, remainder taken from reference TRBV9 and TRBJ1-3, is DSGVTQTPKHLITATGQRVTLRCSPRSGDLSVYWYQQSLDQGLQFLIQYYNGEERAKGNILERFSAQQFPDLHSELNLSSLELGDSALYFCASSVAREGNTIYFGEGSWLTVV.

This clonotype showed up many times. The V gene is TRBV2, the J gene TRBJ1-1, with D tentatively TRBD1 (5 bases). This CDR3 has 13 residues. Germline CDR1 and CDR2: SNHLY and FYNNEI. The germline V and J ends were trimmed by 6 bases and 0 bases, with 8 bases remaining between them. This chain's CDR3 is CASSRDLNTEAFF. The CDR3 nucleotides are TGTGCCAGCAGCAGGGACTTGAACACTGAAGCTTTCTTT.

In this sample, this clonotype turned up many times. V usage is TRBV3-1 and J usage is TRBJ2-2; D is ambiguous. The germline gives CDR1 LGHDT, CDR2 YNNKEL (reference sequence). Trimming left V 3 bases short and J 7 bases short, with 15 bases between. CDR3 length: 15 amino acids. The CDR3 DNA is TGTGCCAGCAGCCACCCCTCTAGTGGTCACGGGGAGCTGTTTTTT. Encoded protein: CASSHPSSGHGELFF.

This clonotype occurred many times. The CDR3 DNA sequence: TGCGCCAGCAACTCAGGGGGCAACGAGCAGTACTTC. Translated, it gives CASNSGGNEQYF. V usage is TRBV5-1 and J usage is TRBJ2-7; 8 bases agree with TRBD1. Germline V gene lookup returns CDR1 SGHRS and CDR2 YFSETQ. V trimming: 6 bases; J trimming: 5 bases; junction bases outside the gene matches: 4. This CDR3 is 12 amino acids long.

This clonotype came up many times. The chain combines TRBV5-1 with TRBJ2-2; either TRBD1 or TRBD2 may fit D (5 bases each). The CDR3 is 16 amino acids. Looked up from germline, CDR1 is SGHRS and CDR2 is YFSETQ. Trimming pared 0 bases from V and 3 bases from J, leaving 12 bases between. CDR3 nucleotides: TGCGCCAGCAGCTTGGTGGCAGGGAGTCACACCGGGGAGCTGTTTTTT. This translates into CASSLVAGSHTGELFF.

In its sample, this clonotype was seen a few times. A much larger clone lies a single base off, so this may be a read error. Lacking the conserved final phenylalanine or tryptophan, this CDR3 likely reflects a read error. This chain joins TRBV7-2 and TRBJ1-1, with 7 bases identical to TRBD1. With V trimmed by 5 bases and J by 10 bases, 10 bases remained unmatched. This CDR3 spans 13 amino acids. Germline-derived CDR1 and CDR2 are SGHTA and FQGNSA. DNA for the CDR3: TGTGCCAGCAGCCCCCACCGACAGGGTGTAGCTTTCCTT. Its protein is CASSPHRQGVAFL.

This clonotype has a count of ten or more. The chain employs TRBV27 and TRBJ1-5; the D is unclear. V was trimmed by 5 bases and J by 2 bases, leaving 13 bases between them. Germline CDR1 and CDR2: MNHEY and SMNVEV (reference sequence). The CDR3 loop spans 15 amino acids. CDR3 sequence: CASSPFESGNQPQHF. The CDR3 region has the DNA TGTGCCAGCAGTCCCTTTGAAAGCGGCAATCAGCCCCAGCATTTT.

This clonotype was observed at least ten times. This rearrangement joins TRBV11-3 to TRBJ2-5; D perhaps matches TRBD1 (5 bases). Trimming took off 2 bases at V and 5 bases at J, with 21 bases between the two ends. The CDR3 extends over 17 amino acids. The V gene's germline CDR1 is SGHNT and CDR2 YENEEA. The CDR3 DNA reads TGTGCCAGCAGCTTAAAGGTTTCAGGGCGGCGGTGTGAGACCCAGTACTTC. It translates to CASSLKVSGRRCETQYF.

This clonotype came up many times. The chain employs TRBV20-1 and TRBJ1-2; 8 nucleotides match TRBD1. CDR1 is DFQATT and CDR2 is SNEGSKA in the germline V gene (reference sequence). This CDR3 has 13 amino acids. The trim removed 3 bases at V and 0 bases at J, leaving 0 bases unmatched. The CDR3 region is CSARDRANYGYTF. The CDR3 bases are TGCAGTGCTAGGGACAGGGCTAACTATGGCTACACCTTC.